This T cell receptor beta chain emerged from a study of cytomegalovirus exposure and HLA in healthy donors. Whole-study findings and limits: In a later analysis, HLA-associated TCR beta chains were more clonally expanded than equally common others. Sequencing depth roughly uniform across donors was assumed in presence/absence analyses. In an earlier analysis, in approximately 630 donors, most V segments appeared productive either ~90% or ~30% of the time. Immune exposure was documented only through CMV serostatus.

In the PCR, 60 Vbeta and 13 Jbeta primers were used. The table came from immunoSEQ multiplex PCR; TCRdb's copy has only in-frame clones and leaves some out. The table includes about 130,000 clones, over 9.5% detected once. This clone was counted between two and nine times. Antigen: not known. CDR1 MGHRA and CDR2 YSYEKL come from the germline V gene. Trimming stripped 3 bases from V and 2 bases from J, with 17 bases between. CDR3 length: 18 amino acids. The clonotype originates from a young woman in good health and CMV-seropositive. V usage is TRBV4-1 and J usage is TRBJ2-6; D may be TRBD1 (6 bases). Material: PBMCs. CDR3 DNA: TGCGCCAGCAGCCAGGGGGCGGACAACGCACCTGGGGCCAACGTCCTGACTTTC. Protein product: CASSQGADNAPGANVLTF.